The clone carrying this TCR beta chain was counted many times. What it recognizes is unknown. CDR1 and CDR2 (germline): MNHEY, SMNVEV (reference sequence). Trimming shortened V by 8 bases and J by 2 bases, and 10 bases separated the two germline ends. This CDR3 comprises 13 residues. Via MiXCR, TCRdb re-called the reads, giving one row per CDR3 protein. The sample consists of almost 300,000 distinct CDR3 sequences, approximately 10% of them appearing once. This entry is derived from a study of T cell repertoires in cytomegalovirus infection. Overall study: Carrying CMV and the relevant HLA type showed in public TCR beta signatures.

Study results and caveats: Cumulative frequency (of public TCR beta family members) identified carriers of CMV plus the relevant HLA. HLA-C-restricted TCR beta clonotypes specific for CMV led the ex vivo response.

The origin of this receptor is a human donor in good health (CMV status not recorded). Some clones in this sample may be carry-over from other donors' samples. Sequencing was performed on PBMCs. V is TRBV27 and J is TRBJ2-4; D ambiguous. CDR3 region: CASAFGPKNIQYF. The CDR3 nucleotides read TGTGCCAGCGCCTTCGGACCCAAAAACATTCAGTACTTC.